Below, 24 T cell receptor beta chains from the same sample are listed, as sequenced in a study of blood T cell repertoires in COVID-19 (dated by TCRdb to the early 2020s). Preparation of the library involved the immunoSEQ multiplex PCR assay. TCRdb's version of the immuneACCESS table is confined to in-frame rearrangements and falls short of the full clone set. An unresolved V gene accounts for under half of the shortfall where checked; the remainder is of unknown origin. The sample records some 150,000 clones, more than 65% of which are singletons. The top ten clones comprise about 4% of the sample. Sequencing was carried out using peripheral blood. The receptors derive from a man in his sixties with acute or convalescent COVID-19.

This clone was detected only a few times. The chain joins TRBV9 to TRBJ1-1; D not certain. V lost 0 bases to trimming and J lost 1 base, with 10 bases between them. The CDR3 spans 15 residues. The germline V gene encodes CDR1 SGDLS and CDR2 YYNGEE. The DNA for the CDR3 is TGTGCCAGCAGCGTAGGGGAGTACCCGAACACTGAAGCTTTCTTT. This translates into CASSVGEYPNTEAFF.

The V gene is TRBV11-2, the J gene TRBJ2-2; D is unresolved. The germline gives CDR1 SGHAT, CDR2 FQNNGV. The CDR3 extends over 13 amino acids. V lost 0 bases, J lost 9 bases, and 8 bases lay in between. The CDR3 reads CASSLDQSWELFF. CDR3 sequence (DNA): TGTGCCAGCAGCTTAGATCAAAGCTGGGAGCTGTTTTTT.

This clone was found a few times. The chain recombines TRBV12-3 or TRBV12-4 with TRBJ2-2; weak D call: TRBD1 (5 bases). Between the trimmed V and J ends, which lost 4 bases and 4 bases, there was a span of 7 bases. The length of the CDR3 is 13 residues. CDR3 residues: CASSSRATGELFF. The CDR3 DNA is TGTGCCAGCAGTTCCAGGGCCACCGGGGAGCTGTTTTTT.

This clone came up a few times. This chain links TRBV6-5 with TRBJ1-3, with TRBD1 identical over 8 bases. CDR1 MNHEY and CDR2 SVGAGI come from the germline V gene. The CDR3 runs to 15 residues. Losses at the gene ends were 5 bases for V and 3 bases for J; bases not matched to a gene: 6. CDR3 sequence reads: CASSPGQGYGNTIYF. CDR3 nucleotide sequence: TGTGCCAGCAGTCCCGGACAGGGCTATGGAAACACCATATATTTT.

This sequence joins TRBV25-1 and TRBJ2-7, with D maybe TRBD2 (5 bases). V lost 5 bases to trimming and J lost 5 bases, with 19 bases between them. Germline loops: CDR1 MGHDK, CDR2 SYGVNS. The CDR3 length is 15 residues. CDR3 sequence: CASSLGISGMDEQYF. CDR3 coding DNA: TGTGCCAGCAGTCTCGGGATCTCCGGAATGGACGAGCAGTACTTC.

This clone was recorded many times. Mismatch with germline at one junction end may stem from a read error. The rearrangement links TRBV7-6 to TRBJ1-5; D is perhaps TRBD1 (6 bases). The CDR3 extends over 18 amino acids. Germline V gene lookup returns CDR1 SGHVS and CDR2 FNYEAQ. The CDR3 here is CASSSLLSNRESSQPQHF. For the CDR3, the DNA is TGTGCCAGCAGCTCACTTCTTTCTAACAGGGAAAGCAGTCAGCCCCAGCATTTT.

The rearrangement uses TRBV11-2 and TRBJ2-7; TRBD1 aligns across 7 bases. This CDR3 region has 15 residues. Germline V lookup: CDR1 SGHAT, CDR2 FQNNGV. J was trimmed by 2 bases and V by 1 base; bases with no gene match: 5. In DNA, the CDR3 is TGTGCCAGCAGCTTAGCCCCCGACAGGGCCTACGAGCAGTACTTC. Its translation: CASSLAPDRAYEQYF.

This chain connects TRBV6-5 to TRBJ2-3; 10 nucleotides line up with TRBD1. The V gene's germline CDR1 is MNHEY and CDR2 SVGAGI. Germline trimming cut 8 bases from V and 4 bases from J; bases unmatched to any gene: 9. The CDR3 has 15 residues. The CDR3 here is CASAETGGAADTQYF. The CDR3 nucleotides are TGTGCCAGCGCCGAGACAGGGGGCGCGGCAGATACGCAGTATTTT.

The CDR3 protein is CASSSVGGTGGLEQYF. CDR3 bases: TGTGCCAGCAGCTCCGTCGGGGGGACAGGGGGCCTCGAGCAGTACTTC. V is TRBV5-6 and J is TRBJ2-7; 12 bases align to TRBD1. The length of the CDR3 is 16 residues. V trimming: 3 bases; J trimming: 6 bases; junction bases outside the gene matches: 10. From germline, CDR1 is SGHDT and CDR2 YYEEEE.

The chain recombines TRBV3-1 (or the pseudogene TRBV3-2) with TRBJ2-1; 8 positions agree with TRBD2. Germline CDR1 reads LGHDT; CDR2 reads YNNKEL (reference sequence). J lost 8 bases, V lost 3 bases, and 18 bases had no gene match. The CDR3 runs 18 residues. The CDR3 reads CASSHPFPYGRADDEQFF. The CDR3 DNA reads TGTGCCAGCAGCCATCCCTTCCCCTACGGGAGGGCCGATGATGAGCAGTTCTTC.

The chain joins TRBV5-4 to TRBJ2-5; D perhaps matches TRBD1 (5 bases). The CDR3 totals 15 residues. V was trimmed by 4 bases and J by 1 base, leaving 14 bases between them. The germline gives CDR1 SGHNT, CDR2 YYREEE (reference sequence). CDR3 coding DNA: TGTGCCAGCAGCCACCACAGGAACATCCAAGAGACCCAGTACTTC. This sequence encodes CASSHHRNIQETQYF. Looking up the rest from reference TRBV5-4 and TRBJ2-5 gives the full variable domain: ETGVTQSPTHLIKTRGQQVTLRCSSQSGHNTVSWYQQALGQGPQFIFQYYREEENGRGNFPPRFSGLQFPNYSSELNVNALELDDSALYLCASSHHRNIQETQYFGPGTRLLVL.

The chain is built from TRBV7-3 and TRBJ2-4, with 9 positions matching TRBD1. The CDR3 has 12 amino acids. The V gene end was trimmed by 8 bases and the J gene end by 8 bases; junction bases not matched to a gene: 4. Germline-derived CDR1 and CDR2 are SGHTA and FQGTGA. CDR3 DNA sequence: TGTGCCAGCTCCGACAGGGGGGACATTCAGTACTTC. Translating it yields CASSDRGDIQYF. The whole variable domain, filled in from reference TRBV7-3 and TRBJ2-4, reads GAGVSQTPSNKVTEKGKYVELRCDPISGHTALYWYRQSLGQGPEFLIYFQGTGAADDSGLPNDRFFAVRPEGSVSTLKIQRTERGDSAVYLCASSDRGDIQYFGAGTRLSVL.

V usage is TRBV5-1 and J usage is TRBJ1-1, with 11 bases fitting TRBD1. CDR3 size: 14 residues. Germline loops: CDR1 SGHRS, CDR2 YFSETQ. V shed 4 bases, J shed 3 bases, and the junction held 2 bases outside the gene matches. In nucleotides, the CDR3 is TGCGCCAGCAGCGGGGACAGGGGGGACACTGAAGCTTTCTTT. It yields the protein CASSGDRGDTEAFF.

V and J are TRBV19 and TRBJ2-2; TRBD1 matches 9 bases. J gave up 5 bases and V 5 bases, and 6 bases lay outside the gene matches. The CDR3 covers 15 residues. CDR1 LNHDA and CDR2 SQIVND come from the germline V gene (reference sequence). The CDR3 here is CASSLQGTGTGELFF. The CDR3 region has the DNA TGTGCCAGTAGTCTTCAGGGGACAGGGACCGGGGAGCTGTTTTTT. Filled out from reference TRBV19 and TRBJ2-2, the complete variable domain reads DGGITQSPKYLFRKEGQNVTLSCEQNLNHDAMYWYRQDPGQGLRLIYYSQIVNDFQKGDIAEGYSVSREKKESFPLTVTSAQKNPTAFYLCASSLQGTGTGELFFGEGSRLTVL.

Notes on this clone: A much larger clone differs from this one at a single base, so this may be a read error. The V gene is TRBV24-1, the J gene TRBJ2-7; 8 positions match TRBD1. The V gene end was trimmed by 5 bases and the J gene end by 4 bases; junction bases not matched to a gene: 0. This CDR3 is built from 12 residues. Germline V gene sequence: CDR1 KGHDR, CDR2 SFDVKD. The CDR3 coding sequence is TGTGCCACCAGTGGACAGGGGTACGAGCAGTACTTC. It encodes CATSGQGYEQYF.

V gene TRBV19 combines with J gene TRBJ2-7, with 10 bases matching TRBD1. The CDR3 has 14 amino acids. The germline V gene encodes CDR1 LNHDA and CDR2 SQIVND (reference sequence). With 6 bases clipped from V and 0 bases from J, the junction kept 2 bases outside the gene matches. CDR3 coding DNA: TGTGCCAGTAGGGGACAGGGGAGCTCCTACGAGCAGTACTTC. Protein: CASRGQGSSYEQYF.

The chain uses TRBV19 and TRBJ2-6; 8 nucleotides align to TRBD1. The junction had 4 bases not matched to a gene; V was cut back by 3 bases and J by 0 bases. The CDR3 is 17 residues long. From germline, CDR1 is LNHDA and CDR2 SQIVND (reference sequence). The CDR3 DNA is TGTGCCAGTAGTATCTGGCAGGGGGCCTCTGGGGCCAACGTCCTGACTTTC. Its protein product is CASSIWQGASGANVLTF. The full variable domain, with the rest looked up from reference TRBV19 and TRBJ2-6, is DGGITQSPKYLFRKEGQNVTLSCEQNLNHDAMYWYRQDPGQGLRLIYYSQIVNDFQKGDIAEGYSVSREKKESFPLTVTSAQKNPTAFYLCASSIWQGASGANVLTFGAGSRLTVL.

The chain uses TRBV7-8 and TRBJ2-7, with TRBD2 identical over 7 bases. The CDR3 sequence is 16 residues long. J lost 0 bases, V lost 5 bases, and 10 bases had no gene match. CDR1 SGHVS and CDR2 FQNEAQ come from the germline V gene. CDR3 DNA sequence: TGTGCCAGCAGCCCCCGGGAGGCAGGCTTCTCCTACGAGCAGTACTTC. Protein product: CASSPREAGFSYEQYF.

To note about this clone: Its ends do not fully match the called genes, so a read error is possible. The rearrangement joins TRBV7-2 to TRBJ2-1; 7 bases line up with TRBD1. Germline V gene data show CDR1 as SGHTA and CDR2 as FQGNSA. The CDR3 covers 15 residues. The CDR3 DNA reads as TGTGCCAGCAGTTTAGGGGGCCCCAGGCGTGCTGAGCAGTTCTTC. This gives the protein CASSLGGPRRAEQFF. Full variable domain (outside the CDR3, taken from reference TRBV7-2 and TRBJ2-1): GAGVSQSPSNKVTEKGKDVELRCDPISGHTALYWYRQSLGQGLEFLIYFQGNSAPDKSGLPSDRFSAERTGGSVSTLTIQRTQQEDSAVYLCASSLGGPRRAEQFFGPGTRLTVL.

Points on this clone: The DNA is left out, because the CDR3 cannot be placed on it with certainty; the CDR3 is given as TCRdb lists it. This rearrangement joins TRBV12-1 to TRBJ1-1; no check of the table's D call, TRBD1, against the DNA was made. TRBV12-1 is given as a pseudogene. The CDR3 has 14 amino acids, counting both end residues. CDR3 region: CASSFGTGNTEAFF.

The CDR3 spells CASSLGTGLDNSPLHF. The CDR3 nucleotides read TGTGCCAGCAGCTTGGGGACAGGTCTTGATAATTCACCCCTCCACTTT. The genes are TRBV5-8 and TRBJ1-6; TRBD1 matches 7 bases. The germline V gene encodes CDR1 SGHTS and CDR2 YDEGEE. The CDR3 has 16 residues. V was clipped by 0 bases and J by 5 bases; unmatched bases: 5.

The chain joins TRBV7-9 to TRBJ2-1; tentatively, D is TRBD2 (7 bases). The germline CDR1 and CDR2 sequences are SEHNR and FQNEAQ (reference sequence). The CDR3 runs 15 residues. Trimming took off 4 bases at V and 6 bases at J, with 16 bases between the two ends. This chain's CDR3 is CASSWEGGGSNEQFF. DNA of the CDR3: TGTGCCAGCAGCTGGGAGGGGGGAGGTAGCAATGAGCAGTTCTTC.

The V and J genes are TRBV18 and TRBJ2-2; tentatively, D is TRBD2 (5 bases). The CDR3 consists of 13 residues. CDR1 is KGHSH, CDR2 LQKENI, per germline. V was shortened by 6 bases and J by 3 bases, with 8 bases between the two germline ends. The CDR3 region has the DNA TGTGCCAGCTCGGACTCTTACACCGGGGAGCTGTTTTTT. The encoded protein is CASSDSYTGELFF.

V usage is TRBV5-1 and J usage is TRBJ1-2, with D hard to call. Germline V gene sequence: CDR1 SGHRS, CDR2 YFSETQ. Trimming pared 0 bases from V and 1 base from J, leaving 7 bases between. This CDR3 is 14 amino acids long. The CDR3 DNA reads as TGCGCCAGCAGCTTGGGTGGAGTTAACTATGGCTACACCTTC. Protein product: CASSLGGVNYGYTF.